Below are 25 T cell receptor beta chains sequenced from a single sample in a study of vaccination effects on CD4 cells after COVID-19. The repertoire was sequenced with immunoSEQ multiplex PCR; TCRdb's copy has only in-frame clones and lacks some. The repertoire holds about 60,000 clones, with roughly 79% as singletons. For these TCRs, the target antigens are not known. Before any sequencing was done, the ViraFEST assay used viral peptide pools to expand antigen-specific CD4+ T cells. At the end of over 8 days of culture, CD4+ T cells were isolated. This specimen consisted of CD4+ T cells from PBMCs cultured with HCoV-229E spike peptides, obtained before COVID-19 vaccination. These TCRs come from a human donor who received a COVID-19 vaccine.

The chain combines TRBV29-1 with TRBJ1-3; D is unresolved. The V gene lost 5 bases and the J gene lost 4 bases, with 9 bases spanning the gap. This CDR3 is 12 amino acids long. Germline values: CDR1 SQVTM, CDR2 ANQGSEA. The CDR3 coding sequence is TGCAGCGTTTACAGTTACGGAAACACCATATATTTT. Protein product: CSVYSYGNTIYF.

The rearrangement uses TRBV27 and TRBJ2-5; the D gene is possibly TRBD1 (6 bases). Germline V gene lookup returns CDR1 MNHEY and CDR2 SMNVEV (reference sequence). Trimming left V 4 bases short and J 5 bases short, with 20 bases between. CDR3 length equals 16 residues. CDR3 region: CASSSPSKTGFETQYF. For the CDR3, the DNA is TGTGCCAGCAGTTCCCCCTCCAAGACAGGCTTTGAGACCCAGTACTTC.

This clone was seen more than once but under ten times. The chain links TRBV18 to TRBJ2-7, with 10 bases identical to TRBD2. Germline assignment: CDR1 KGHSH and CDR2 LQKENI. Losses at the gene ends were 8 bases for V and 0 bases for J; bases not matched to a gene: 7. This CDR3 is built from 15 residues. Here the CDR3 reads CASALRTSGSYEQYV. Written as DNA, the CDR3 is TGTGCCAGCGCGCTTCGGACTAGCGGCTCCTACGAGCAGTACGTC.

This clone has only one observation. The gene calls are TRBV5-1 and TRBJ1-5; 7 positions agree with TRBD1. V dropped 4 bases and J dropped 5; count of bases not matched to a gene: 3. Germline V lookup: CDR1 SGHRS, CDR2 YFSETQ. The CDR3 spans 13 residues. The CDR3 DNA reads TGCGCCAGCAGCATCGACAGGGATCAGCCCCAGCATTTT. Protein sequence: CASSIDRDQPQHF.

The chain carries TRBV5-1 and TRBJ2-5; D unclear. The CDR3 totals 13 residues. The V end was cut by 0 bases, the J end by 7 bases, with 10 bases between. The germline V gene has CDR1 SGHRS and CDR2 YFSETQ. The CDR3 DNA reads as TGCGCCAGCAGCTTGGAACAAGGGATGACCCAGTACTTC. Translation: CASSLEQGMTQYF.

Here the CDR3 reads CASSKQGRGRNQPQHF. In DNA, the CDR3 is TGTGCCAGCAGCAAACAGGGACGGGGTCGGAATCAGCCCCAGCATTTT. The chain carries TRBV7-9 and TRBJ1-5; the D gene is possibly TRBD1 (6 bases). V gave up 5 bases and J gave up 4 bases, with 18 bases separating them. CDR1 SEHNR and CDR2 FQNEAQ come from the germline V gene (reference sequence). The CDR3 is 16 residues long. Together with reference TRBV7-9 and TRBJ1-5, the CDR3 gives the full variable domain: DTGVSQNPRHKITKRGQNVTFRCDPISEHNRLYWYRQTLGQGPEFLTYFQNEAQLEKSRLLSDRFSAERPKGSFSTLEIQRTEQGDSAMYLCASSKQGRGRNQPQHFGDGTRLSIL.

The rearrangement joins TRBV21-1 to TRBJ2-1; no DNA check was done on the table's D call, TRBD2. TRBV21-1 is a recognized pseudogene. The CDR3 spans 15 residues. CDR3 protein: CASLSPAGPYNEQFF. In nucleotides, the CDR3 is TGTGCCAGCCTCAGTCCAGCGGGCCCCTACAATGAGCAGTTCTTC.

This clone was recorded once. The genes are TRBV5-1 and TRBJ2-2, with 7 positions matching TRBD2. After removal of 4 bases from V and 0 bases from J, the junction contained 6 bases not matched to a gene. The germline V gene encodes CDR1 SGHRS and CDR2 YFSETQ. This CDR3 spans 16 amino acids. CDR3: CASSTLAASNTGELFF. Here the CDR3 DNA reads TGCGCCAGCAGCACCCTAGCGGCCTCGAACACCGGGGAGCTGTTTTTT.

This clone showed up just a few times. CDR3 loop: CASSETVVGQRGNTIYF. The CDR3 nucleotides are TGTGCCAGCAGTGAAACTGTAGTGGGACAGCGGGGAAACACCATATATTTT. The chain combines TRBV6-1 with TRBJ1-3, with 7 bases aligning to TRBD1. Germline V gene sequence: CDR1 MNHNS, CDR2 SASEGT. After removal of 2 bases from V and 4 bases from J, the junction contained 11 bases not matched to a gene. CDR3 length equals 17 residues.

This rearrangement joins TRBV30 to TRBJ1-2, with D hard to call. The ends were cut back, 2 bases at V and 3 bases at J, with 16 bases in the middle. This CDR3 is 15 amino acids long. Per germline, CDR1 GTSNPN and CDR2 SVGIG (reference sequence). CDR3 protein: CAWSPRGLVYYGYTF. Here the CDR3 DNA reads TGTGCCTGGAGTCCCCGAGGTCTCGTTTACTATGGCTACACCTTC. Combining the CDR3 with reference TRBV30 and TRBJ1-2 gives the whole variable domain SQTIHQWPATLVQPVGSPLSLECTVEGTSNPNLYWYRQAAGRGLQLLFYSVGIGQISSEVPQNLSASRPQDRQFILSSKKLLLSDSGFYLCAWSPRGLVYYGYTFGSGTRLTVV.

This chain uses TRBV11-2 with TRBJ1-4, with D perhaps matching TRBD1 (5 bases). Germline values: CDR1 SGHAT, CDR2 FQNNGV. With 6 bases removed from V and 8 bases from J, the gap between germline ends came to 10 bases. CDR3 length: 12 amino acids. The CDR3 DNA reads TGTGCCAGCAGGCGGGGACCCGAAAAACTGTTTTTT. The encoded protein is CASRRGPEKLFF. Supplemented by reference TRBV11-2 and TRBJ1-4, the full variable domain reads EAGVAQSPRYKIIEKRQSVAFWCNPISGHATLYWYQQILGQGPKLLIQFQNNGVVDDSQLPKDRFSAERLKGVDSTLKIQPAKLEDSAVYLCASRRGPEKLFFGSGTQLSVL.

The chain has TRBV7-2 and TRBJ1-2; the D gene is possibly TRBD1 (5 bases). Between the trimmed V and J ends, which lost 1 base and 8 bases, there was a span of 8 bases. The germline V gene encodes CDR1 SGHTA and CDR2 FQGNSA. The CDR3 sequence is 12 residues long. CDR3: CASSLVQGGYTF. The DNA for the CDR3 is TGTGCCAGCAGCTTAGTGCAGGGCGGCTACACCTTC.

The chain combines TRBV7-9 with TRBJ2-3; either TRBD1 or TRBD2 may fit D (5 bases each). Germline assignment: CDR1 SEHNR and CDR2 FQNEAQ (reference sequence). The V end lost 2 bases, the J end lost 5 bases, and 20 bases lay between the germline ends. The CDR3 contains 17 residues. The DNA for the CDR3 is TGTGCCAGCAGCTTAAGAGGAAGCGGCAGGGTGGGAGATACGCAGTATTTT. Translation: CASSLRGSGRVGDTQYF.

This chain connects TRBV7-9 to TRBJ2-3; possibly TRBD2 for D (7 bases). The germline V gene encodes CDR1 SEHNR and CDR2 FQNEAQ (reference sequence). CDR3 size: 16 residues. V was pared by 4 bases and J by 5 bases, with 19 bases between. The CDR3 region is CASSYWGGSRRDTQYF. The CDR3 DNA sequence: TGTGCCAGCAGCTATTGGGGGGGCTCACGGAGAGATACGCAGTATTTT.

The chain has TRBV3-1 (or the pseudogene TRBV3-2) and TRBJ1-4, with no clear D. Per the germline V gene, CDR1 is LGHDT and CDR2 is YNNKEL (reference sequence). V was clipped by 5 bases and J by 8 bases, with 15 bases between them. This CDR3 region has 14 residues. The CDR3 is CASSMRSGGEKLFF. The CDR3 region has the DNA TGTGCCAGCAGCATGAGGTCGGGAGGGGAAAAACTGTTTTTT.

The chain uses TRBV5-1 and TRBJ2-7; maybe TRBD1 (6 bases). The CDR3 has 17 amino acids. V lost 0 bases to trimming and J lost 3 bases, with 19 bases between them. Germline CDR1 SGHRS, CDR2 YFSETQ. CDR3 region: CASSLAARGGQFYEQYV. CDR3 sequence (DNA): TGCGCCAGCAGCTTGGCCGCAAGGGGTGGACAGTTCTACGAGCAGTACGTC.

This clone has only one observation. This chain links TRBV27 with TRBJ2-5, with 7 bases identical to TRBD1. CDR1 and CDR2 from the germline V gene are MNHEY and SMNVEV (reference sequence). Losses at the gene ends were 6 bases for V and 4 bases for J; bases not matched to a gene: 8. This CDR3 is 14 amino acids long. The CDR3 DNA reads TGTGCCAGCAGGAAACGCGGACAGGCAGAGACCCAGTACTTC. Its translation: CASRKRGQAETQYF.

The chain employs TRBV6-1 and TRBJ2-7; D gene unclear. The germline V and J ends were trimmed by 2 bases and 3 bases, with 5 bases remaining between them. The CDR3 spans 12 residues. Germline V gives CDR1 MNHNS, CDR2 SASEGT. The CDR3 loop is CASSEFGYEQYV. For the CDR3, the DNA is TGTGCCAGCAGTGAATTTGGCTACGAGCAGTACGTC.

The chain recombines TRBV6-2 or TRBV6-3 with TRBJ2-1, with 8 nucleotides matching TRBD2. The germline V gene encodes CDR1 MNHEY and CDR2 SVGEGT. The junction had 3 bases not matched to a gene; V was cut back by 3 bases and J by 2 bases. CDR3 length: 15 amino acids. The CDR3 DNA is TGTGCCAGCAGTTATCGGGGGGGCCCCTACAATGAGCAGTTCTTC. Translation: CASSYRGGPYNEQFF.

This clone was seen a few times. The chain recombines TRBV18 with TRBJ1-5; 8 nucleotides match TRBD1. This CDR3 spans 14 amino acids. V shed 6 bases and J 7 bases; nucleotides not matched to a gene: 8. In germline, CDR1 is KGHSH, CDR2 LQKENI. CDR3 DNA: TGTGCCAGCTCCTCCGTACAGGGGGGACAGCCCCAGCATTTT. Translated: CASSSVQGGQPQHF.

This chain connects TRBV4-3 to TRBJ2-2; D unclear. V lost 1 base and J 0 bases, leaving 12 bases between the germline ends. The germline CDR1 and CDR2 sequences are LGHNA and YSLEER. The CDR3 totals 17 residues. The CDR3 nucleotides are TGCGCCAGCAGCCAAGGGTTCCGGCAGTCGAACACCGGGGAGCTGTTTTTT. Its protein product is CASSQGFRQSNTGELFF.

The table lists this clone with a few counts. The chain joins TRBV14 to TRBJ1-6, with a tentative D call TRBD1 (5 bases). V was trimmed by 3 bases and J by 9 bases, leaving 18 bases between them. The germline V gene encodes CDR1 SGHDN and CDR2 FVKESK. The CDR3 length is 16 residues. The chain's CDR3 is CASSHLSGQGGSPLHF. The DNA of the CDR3 is TGTGCCAGCAGCCACCTTAGTGGGCAGGGAGGTTCACCCCTCCACTTT.

The chain links TRBV21-1 to TRBJ2-7; the table assigns TRBD2, which was not confirmed against the DNA. TRBV21-1 is a known pseudogene. This CDR3 is 14 amino acids long. Here the CDR3 reads CASSKGGKKGEQYV. CDR3 bases: TGTGCCAGCAGCAAAGGAGGGAAAAAAGGCGAGCAGTACGTC.

This rearrangement joins TRBV5-1 to TRBJ2-3; D call uncertain. Germline CDR1 and CDR2: SGHRS and YFSETQ. Between the trimmed V and J ends, which lost 4 bases and 4 bases, there was a span of 13 bases. The CDR3 totals 14 residues. The CDR3 region is CASSPPARSDTQYF. The CDR3 DNA follows: TGCGCCAGCAGCCCGCCCGCTAGGTCAGATACGCAGTATTTT.

This chain links TRBV5-1 with TRBJ2-5; D perhaps matches TRBD1 (5 bases). Germline-derived CDR1 and CDR2 are SGHRS and YFSETQ. Trimming pared 0 bases from V and 5 bases from J, leaving 20 bases between. The CDR3 length is 17 residues. In nucleotides, the CDR3 is TGCGCCAGCAGCTTGGGGGTCAGGGTCGGTTCGGGTGAGACCCAGTACTTC. Encoded protein: CASSLGVRVGSGETQYF.